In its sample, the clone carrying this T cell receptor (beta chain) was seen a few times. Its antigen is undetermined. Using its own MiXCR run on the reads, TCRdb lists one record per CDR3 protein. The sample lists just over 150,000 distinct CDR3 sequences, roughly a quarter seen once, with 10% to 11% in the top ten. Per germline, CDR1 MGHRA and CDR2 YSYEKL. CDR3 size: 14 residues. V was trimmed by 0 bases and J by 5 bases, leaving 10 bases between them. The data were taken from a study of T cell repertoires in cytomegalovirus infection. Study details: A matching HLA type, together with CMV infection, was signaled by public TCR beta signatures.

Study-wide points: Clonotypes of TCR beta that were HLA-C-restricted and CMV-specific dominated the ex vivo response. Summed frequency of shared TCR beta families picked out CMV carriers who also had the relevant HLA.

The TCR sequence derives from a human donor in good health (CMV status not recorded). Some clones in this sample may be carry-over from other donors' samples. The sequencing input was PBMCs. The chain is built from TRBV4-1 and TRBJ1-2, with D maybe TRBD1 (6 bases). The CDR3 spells CASSQDRGSYGYTF. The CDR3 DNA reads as TGCGCCAGCAGCCAAGACAGGGGTTCGTATGGCTACACCTTC.